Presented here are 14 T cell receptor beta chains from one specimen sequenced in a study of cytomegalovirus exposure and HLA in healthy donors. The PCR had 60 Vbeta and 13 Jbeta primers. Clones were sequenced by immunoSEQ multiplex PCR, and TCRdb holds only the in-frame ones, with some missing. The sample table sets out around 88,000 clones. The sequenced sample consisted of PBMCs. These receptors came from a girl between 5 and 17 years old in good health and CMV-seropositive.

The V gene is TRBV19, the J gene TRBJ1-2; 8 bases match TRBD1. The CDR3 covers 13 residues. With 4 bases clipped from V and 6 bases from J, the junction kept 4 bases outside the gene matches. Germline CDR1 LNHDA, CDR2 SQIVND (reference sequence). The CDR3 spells CASSTQGANGYTF. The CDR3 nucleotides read TGTGCCAGTAGTACCCAGGGGGCGAATGGCTACACCTTC.

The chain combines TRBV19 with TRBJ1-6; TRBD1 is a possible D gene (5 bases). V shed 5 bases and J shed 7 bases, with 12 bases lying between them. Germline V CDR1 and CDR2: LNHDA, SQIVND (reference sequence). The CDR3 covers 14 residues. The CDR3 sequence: CASSAGPLNSPLHF. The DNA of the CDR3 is TGTGCCAGTAGTGCGGGACCGCTAAATTCACCCCTCCACTTT.

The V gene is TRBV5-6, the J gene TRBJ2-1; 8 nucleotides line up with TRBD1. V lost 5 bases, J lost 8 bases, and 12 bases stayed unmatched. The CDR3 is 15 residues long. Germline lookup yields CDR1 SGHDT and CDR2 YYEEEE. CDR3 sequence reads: CASRVFGQGLYEQFF. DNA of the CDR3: TGTGCCAGCAGAGTCTTCGGACAGGGCCTCTATGAGCAGTTCTTC.

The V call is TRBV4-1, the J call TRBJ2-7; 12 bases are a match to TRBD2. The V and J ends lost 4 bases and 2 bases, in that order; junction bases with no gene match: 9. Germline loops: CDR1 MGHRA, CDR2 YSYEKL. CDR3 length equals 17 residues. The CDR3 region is CASSPSGLAGTPYEQYV. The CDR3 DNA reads TGCGCCAGCAGCCCTTCCGGACTAGCGGGAACCCCCTACGAGCAGTACGTC.

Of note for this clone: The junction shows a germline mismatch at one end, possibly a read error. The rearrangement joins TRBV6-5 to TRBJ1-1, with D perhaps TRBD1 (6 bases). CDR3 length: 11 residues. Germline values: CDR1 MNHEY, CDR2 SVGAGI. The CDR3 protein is CASFRGPEDFF. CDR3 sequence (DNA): TGTGCCAGTTTCAGGGGACCTGAAGATTTCTTT.

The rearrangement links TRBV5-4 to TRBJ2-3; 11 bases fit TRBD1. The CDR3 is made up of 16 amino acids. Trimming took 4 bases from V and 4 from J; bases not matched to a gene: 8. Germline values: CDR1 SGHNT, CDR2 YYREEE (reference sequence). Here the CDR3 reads CASSPRDRGMSDTQYF. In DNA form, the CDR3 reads TGTGCCAGCAGCCCTCGGGACAGGGGGATGTCAGATACGCAGTATTTT.

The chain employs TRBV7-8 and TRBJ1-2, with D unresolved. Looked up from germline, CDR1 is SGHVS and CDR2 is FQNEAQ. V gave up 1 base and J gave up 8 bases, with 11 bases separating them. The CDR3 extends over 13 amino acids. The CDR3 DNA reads TGTGCCAGCAGCTTAGACTCGGTCCGGGGCTACACCTTC. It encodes CASSLDSVRGYTF.

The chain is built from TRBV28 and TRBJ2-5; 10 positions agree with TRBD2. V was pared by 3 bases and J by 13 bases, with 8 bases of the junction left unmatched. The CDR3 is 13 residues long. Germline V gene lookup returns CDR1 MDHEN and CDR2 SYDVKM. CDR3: CASSFVAGGLWYF. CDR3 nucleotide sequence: TGTGCCAGCAGTTTTGTAGCGGGGGGCCTCTGGTACTTC.

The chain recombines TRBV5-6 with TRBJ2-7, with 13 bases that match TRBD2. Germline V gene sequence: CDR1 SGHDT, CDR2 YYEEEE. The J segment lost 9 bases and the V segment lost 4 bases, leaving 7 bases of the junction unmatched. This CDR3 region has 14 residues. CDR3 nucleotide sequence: TGTGCCAGCAGCCCGGGACTAGCGGGGTTGGGGCAGTACTTC. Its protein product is CASSPGLAGLGQYF.

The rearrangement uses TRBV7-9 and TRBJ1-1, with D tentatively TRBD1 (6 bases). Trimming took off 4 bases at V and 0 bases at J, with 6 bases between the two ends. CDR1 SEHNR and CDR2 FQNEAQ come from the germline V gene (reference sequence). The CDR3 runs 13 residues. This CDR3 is CASSWTVNTEAFF. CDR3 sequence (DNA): TGTGCCAGCAGCTGGACAGTGAACACTGAAGCTTTCTTT.

CDR3 nucleotides: TGTGCCAGCAGTTTCGGGGAATCTGAAGCTTTCTTT. Its translation is CASSFGESEAFF. The V gene is TRBV6-6, the J gene TRBJ1-1; D is unresolved. V lost 4 bases and J lost 6, with 9 bases in between. Per germline, CDR1 MNHNY and CDR2 SVGAGI (reference sequence). The CDR3 sequence is 12 residues long.

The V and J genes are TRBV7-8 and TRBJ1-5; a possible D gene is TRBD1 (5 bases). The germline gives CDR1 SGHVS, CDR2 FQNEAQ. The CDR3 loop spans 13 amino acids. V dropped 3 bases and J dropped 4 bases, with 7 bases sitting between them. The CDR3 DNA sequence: TGTGCCAGCAGCTTGGGGCAGAATCAGCCCCAGCATTTT. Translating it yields CASSLGQNQPQHF.

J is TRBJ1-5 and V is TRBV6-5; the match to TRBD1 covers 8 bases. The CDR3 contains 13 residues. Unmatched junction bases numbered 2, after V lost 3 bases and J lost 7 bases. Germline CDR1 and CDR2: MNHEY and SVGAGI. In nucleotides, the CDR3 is TGTGCCAGCAGTTATGACAGGGGCCAGCCCCAGCATTTT. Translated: CASSYDRGQPQHF.

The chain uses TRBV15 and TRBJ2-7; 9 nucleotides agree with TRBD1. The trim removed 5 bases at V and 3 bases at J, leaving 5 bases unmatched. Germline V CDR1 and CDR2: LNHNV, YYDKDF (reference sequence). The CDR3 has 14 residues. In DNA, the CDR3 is TGTGCCACCAGCTCGGGACAGGGACTCTACGAGCAGTACGTC. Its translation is CATSSGQGLYEQYV.